The 20 T cell receptor beta chains below were found in one sample sequenced in a study of cytomegalovirus exposure and HLA in healthy donors. Vbeta (60) and Jbeta (13) primers were used in the PCR. Sequencing was performed with immunoSEQ multiplex PCR; in TCRdb, only in-frame clones are kept and a portion is missing. The table lists roughly 160,000 clones, 70% to 85% of them singletons. Source material: PBMCs. These receptors were taken from a man aged 35-49 years in good health and CMV-seronegative.

The chain recombines TRBV7-6 with TRBJ2-1; no definite D call. The CDR3 extends over 13 amino acids. Germline CDR1 and CDR2: SGHVS and FNYEAQ. The V gene lost 0 bases and the J gene lost 5 bases, with 5 bases spanning the gap. The CDR3 nucleotides read TGTGCCAGCAGCTTAGCCAGGAACAATGAGCAGTTCTTC. Protein product: CASSLARNNEQFF. Together with reference TRBV7-6 and TRBJ2-1, the CDR3 gives the full variable domain: GAGVSQSPRYKVTKRGQDVALRCDPISGHVSLYWYRQALGQGPEFLTYFNYEAQQDKSGLPNDRFSAERPEGSISTLTIQRTEQRDSAMYRCASSLARNNEQFFGPGTRLTVL.

The CDR3 sequence is CASSYRLGEETQYF. CDR3 DNA: TGTGCCAGCAGCTACCGACTCGGTGAGGAGACCCAGTACTTC. The J gene is TRBJ2-5, the V gene TRBV7-9; D is uncertain. Germline lookup yields CDR1 SEHNR and CDR2 FQNEAQ (reference sequence). V gave up 4 bases and J gave up 5 bases, with 14 bases separating them. The CDR3 loop spans 14 amino acids.

CDR3 nucleotide sequence: TGTGCCAGCAGTGCCAGGGGAGCGGGAAAAAACATTCAGTACTTC. It specifies CASSARGAGKNIQYF. This rearrangement joins TRBV6-5 to TRBJ2-4; tentatively, D is TRBD2 (7 bases). Trimming pared 5 bases from V and 4 bases from J, leaving 15 bases between. Germline CDR1 is MNHEY and CDR2 is SVGAGI. CDR3 length equals 15 residues.

The chain carries TRBV19 and TRBJ1-1; D gene ambiguous. V was shortened by 1 base and J by 3 bases, with 6 bases between the two germline ends. Germline V gene lookup returns CDR1 LNHDA and CDR2 SQIVND (reference sequence). This CDR3 is built from 13 residues. The CDR3: CASSIGRDTEAFF. CDR3 nucleotides: TGTGCCAGTAGTATAGGGCGGGACACTGAAGCTTTCTTT.

The chain joins TRBV27 to TRBJ1-1; 10 bases line up with TRBD1. The germline CDR1 and CDR2 sequences are MNHEY and SMNVEV (reference sequence). V lost 0 bases to trimming and J lost 4 bases; unmatched junction nucleotides: 2. The CDR3 loop spans 15 amino acids. CDR3 loop: CASSLSGQGITEAFF. CDR3 bases: TGTGCCAGCAGTTTATCGGGACAGGGGATCACTGAAGCTTTCTTT.

This chain links TRBV30 with TRBJ1-6; 10 bases are a match to TRBD1. The ends lost 4 bases at V and 9 bases at J; junction bases unmatched: 9. Germline V gene lookup returns CDR1 GTSNPN and CDR2 SVGIG (reference sequence). The CDR3 extends over 15 amino acids. DNA for the CDR3: TGTGCCTGGACTATAACCGGGACAGGGGCTTCACCCCTCCACTTT. Encoded protein: CAWTITGTGASPLHF.

The V call is TRBV2, the J call TRBJ1-1, with D perhaps TRBD1 (5 bases). Trimming stripped 2 bases from V and 4 bases from J, with 11 bases between. From germline, CDR1 is SNHLY and CDR2 FYNNEI. The CDR3 consists of 14 residues. In nucleotides, the CDR3 is TGTGCCAGCAGTGAAAGGAGACAGTCCACTGAAGCTTTCTTT. Translating gives CASSERRQSTEAFF.

V and J are TRBV6-4 and TRBJ1-2; D remains ambiguous. The CDR3 loop spans 15 amino acids. CDR1 is MRHNA, CDR2 SNTAGT, per germline. V lost 6 bases to trimming and J lost 0 bases, with 14 bases between them. The CDR3 spells CASSGSAESNYGYTF. In DNA form, the CDR3 reads TGTGCCAGCAGCGGGTCAGCCGAGTCTAACTATGGCTACACCTTC.

Only one count was recorded for this clone. The chain is built from TRBV10-2 and TRBJ1-5, with D perhaps TRBD1 (6 bases). Trimming left V 7 bases short and J 2 bases short, with 18 bases between. CDR1 is WSHSY, CDR2 SAAADI, per germline. This CDR3 has 16 residues. As DNA, the CDR3 is TGCGCCAGCAAGGGGGGATGGGAGGGAGGCAATCAGCCCCAGCATTTT. Its translation is CASKGGWEGGNQPQHF.

The chain couples TRBV27 to TRBJ1-5, with TRBD1 matching over 9 bases. Trimming cost V 2 bases and J 3 bases; bases outside gene matches: 2. The CDR3 is 15 residues long. Germline V gives CDR1 MNHEY, CDR2 SMNVEV (reference sequence). In nucleotides, the CDR3 is TGTGCCAGCAGTTTAGGACAGGGGAACAATCAGCCCCAGCATTTT. It is translated as CASSLGQGNNQPQHF.

This clone was observed a few times. The chain uses TRBV7-9 and TRBJ1-6; the D gene is possibly TRBD1 (6 bases). Per germline, CDR1 SEHNR and CDR2 FQNEAQ (reference sequence). The CDR3 extends over 14 amino acids. Trimming shortened V by 1 base and J by 6 bases, and 7 bases separated the two germline ends. The CDR3 nucleotides read TGTGCCAGCAGCTTAGGCAGGGGTAATTCACCCCTCCACTTT. Protein: CASSLGRGNSPLHF.

This rearrangement joins TRBV12-5 to TRBJ2-7; D possibly corresponds to TRBD1 (5 bases). Trimming took 2 bases from V and 3 from J, leaving 8 bases between them. CDR3 size: 13 residues. From germline, CDR1 is LGHNT and CDR2 FRNRAP. Here the CDR3 reads CASGLPGNYEQYF. CDR3 in DNA: TGTGCTAGTGGTTTGCCAGGGAACTACGAGCAGTACTTC.

This clone was observed a single time. The genes are TRBV5-1 and TRBJ2-3; 9 bases agree with TRBD2. This CDR3 has 16 residues. The junction had 8 bases not matched to a gene; V was cut back by 4 bases and J by 2 bases. Germline-derived CDR1 and CDR2 are SGHRS and YFSETQ. CDR3 sequence (DNA): TGCGCCAGCAGCCTTAGCGGGGGCACCCCCACAGATACGCAGTATTTT. Residues: CASSLSGGTPTDTQYF.

This chain uses TRBV4-1 with TRBJ1-1, with unresolved D. Trimming took off 8 bases at V and 1 base at J, with 11 bases between the two ends. CDR3 length: 13 amino acids. CDR1 and CDR2 from the germline V gene are MGHRA and YSYEKL. CDR3 residues: CASRGLSNTEAFF. CDR3 bases: TGCGCCAGCCGAGGGCTTTCGAACACTGAAGCTTTCTTT.

The chain combines TRBV28 with TRBJ2-1; maybe TRBD1 (6 bases). Between the trimmed V and J ends, which lost 2 bases and 1 base, there was a span of 9 bases. Germline lookup yields CDR1 MDHEN and CDR2 SYDVKM. CDR3 length: 15 residues. DNA for the CDR3: TGTGCCAGCAGTTTAAACAGGGAATCCTACAATGAGCAGTTCTTC. This translates into CASSLNRESYNEQFF.

CDR3 loop: CASSRSSGEETQYF. CDR3 sequence (DNA): TGTGCCAGCAGCCGAAGCAGCGGGGAAGAGACCCAGTACTTC. The genes are TRBV7-9 and TRBJ2-5; 7 positions match TRBD2. CDR3 length: 14 residues. Trimming removed 5 bases from V and 3 bases from J; junction bases left unmatched: 6. Germline CDR1 is SEHNR and CDR2 is FQNEAQ (reference sequence).

The V call is TRBV5-1, the J call TRBJ2-5; the match to TRBD2 covers 7 bases. Trimming took 2 bases from V and 5 from J; bases not matched to a gene: 6. CDR1 and CDR2 from the germline V gene are SGHRS and YFSETQ. The CDR3 has 14 residues. Here the CDR3 DNA reads TGCGCCAGCAGCTTTGGGGGGGGTTATGAGACCCAGTACTTC. This translates into CASSFGGGYETQYF.

This chain uses TRBV2 with TRBJ2-5; 13 bases match TRBD2. V trimming: 4 bases; J trimming: 4 bases; junction bases outside the gene matches: 3. The germline CDR1 and CDR2 sequences are SNHLY and FYNNEI. The CDR3 is made up of 15 amino acids. The CDR3 sequence is CASSARTSGGETQYF. The CDR3 DNA sequence: TGTGCCAGCAGTGCCCGGACTAGCGGGGGAGAGACCCAGTACTTC.

J is TRBJ2-5 and V is TRBV11-2; TRBD2 matches 8 bases. This CDR3 is 13 amino acids long. The junction had 3 bases not matched to a gene; V was cut back by 4 bases and J by 5 bases. From germline, CDR1 is SGHAT and CDR2 FQNNGV. The CDR3 sequence is CASSSGLVETQYF. The CDR3 DNA is TGTGCCAGCAGCTCGGGACTAGTTGAGACCCAGTACTTC.

The chain combines TRBV2 with TRBJ2-6; 8 nucleotides align to TRBD1. This CDR3 comprises 18 residues. Trimming removed 7 bases from V and 0 bases from J; junction bases left unmatched: 11. Germline CDR1 is SNHLY and CDR2 is FYNNEI. The CDR3 region has the DNA TGTGCCAGCACACCCACAGGGGGACGGTTCTCTGGGGCCAACGTCCTGACTTTC. It specifies CASTPTGGRFSGANVLTF.